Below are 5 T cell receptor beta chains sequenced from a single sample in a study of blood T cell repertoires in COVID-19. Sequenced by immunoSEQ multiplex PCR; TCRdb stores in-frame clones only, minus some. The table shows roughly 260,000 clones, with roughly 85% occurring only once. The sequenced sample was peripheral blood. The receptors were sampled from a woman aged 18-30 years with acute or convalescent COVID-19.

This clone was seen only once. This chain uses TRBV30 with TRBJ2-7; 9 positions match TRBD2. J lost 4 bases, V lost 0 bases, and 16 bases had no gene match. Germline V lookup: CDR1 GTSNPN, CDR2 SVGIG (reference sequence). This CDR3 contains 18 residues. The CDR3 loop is CAWSVRAAGGPVGYEQYF. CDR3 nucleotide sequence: TGTGCCTGGAGTGTTCGCGCTGCGGGAGGGCCGGTTGGATACGAGCAGTACTTC.

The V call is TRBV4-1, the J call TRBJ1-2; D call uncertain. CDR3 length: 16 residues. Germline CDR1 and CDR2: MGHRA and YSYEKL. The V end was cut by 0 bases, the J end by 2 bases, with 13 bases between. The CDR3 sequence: CASSQDRWGANYGYTF. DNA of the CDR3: TGCGCCAGCAGCCAAGATCGTTGGGGAGCGAACTATGGCTACACCTTC.

For the CDR3, the DNA is TGTGCCAGCAGCTGGAATCACAGGGGTCCTGCCTACGAGCAGTACTTC. It codes for CASSWNHRGPAYEQYF. The chain links TRBV14 to TRBJ2-7; 7 positions agree with TRBD1. Trimming cost V 5 bases and J 2 bases; bases outside gene matches: 12. The CDR3 sequence is 16 residues long. Germline V gene data show CDR1 as SGHDN and CDR2 as FVKESK.

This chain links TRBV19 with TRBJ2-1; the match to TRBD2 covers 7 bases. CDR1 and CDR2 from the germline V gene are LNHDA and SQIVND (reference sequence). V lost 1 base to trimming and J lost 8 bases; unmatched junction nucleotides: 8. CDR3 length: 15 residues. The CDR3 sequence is CASSIGLAENDEQFF. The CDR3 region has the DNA TGTGCCAGTAGTATAGGCCTAGCGGAGAACGATGAGCAGTTCTTC. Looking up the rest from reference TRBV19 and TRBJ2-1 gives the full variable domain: DGGITQSPKYLFRKEGQNVTLSCEQNLNHDAMYWYRQDPGQGLRLIYYSQIVNDFQKGDIAEGYSVSREKKESFPLTVTSAQKNPTAFYLCASSIGLAENDEQFFGPGTRLTVL.

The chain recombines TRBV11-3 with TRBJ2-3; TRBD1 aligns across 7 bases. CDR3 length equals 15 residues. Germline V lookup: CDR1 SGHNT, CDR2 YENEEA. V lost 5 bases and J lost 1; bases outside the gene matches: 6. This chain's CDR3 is CASSKRTGGTDTQYF. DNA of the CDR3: TGTGCCAGCAGCAAAAGGACAGGCGGCACAGATACGCAGTATTTT.